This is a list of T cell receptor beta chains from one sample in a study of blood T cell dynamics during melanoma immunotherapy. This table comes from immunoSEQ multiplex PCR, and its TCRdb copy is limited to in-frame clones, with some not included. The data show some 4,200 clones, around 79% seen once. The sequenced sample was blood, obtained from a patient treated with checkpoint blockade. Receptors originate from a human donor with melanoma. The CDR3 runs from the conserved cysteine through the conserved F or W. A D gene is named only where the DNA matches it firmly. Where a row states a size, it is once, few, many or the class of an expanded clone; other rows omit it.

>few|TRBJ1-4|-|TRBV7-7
TGTGCTAGCAGCCCGGACAGCCAGGGGGAAAAACTGTTTTTT
CASSPDSQGEKLFF
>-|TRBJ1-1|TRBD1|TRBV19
TGTGCCAGTACCGCCTTAGGGACAGGGGTGACTGAAGCTTTCTTT
CASTALGTGVTEAFF
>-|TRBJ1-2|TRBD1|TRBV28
TGTGCCAGCAGATCGGGACAGCCACTCTATGGCTACACCTTC
CASRSGQPLYGYTF
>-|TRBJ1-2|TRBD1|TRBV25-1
TGTGCCAGCAGTGAACCAGGACAGGGGGTAAACTATGGCTACACCTTC
CASSEPGQGVNYGYTF
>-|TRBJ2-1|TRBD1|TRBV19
TGTGCCAGTAGATTGCTGGGACAGGGGAATGAGCAGTTCTTC
CASRLLGQGNEQFF
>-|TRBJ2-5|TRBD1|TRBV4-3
TGCGCCAGCAGCCAAGATAGGGCGTCCCGGACAGGGGACTACCAAGAGACCCAGTACTTC
CASSQDRASRTGDYQETQYF
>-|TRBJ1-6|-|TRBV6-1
TGTGCCAGCAGCGCAGAGAGCTCCTATAATTCACCCCTCCACTTT
CASSAESSYNSPLHF
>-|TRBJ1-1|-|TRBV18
TGTGCCAGCTCACCAGGCACGGTGAACACTGAAGCTTTCTTT
CASSPGTVNTEAFF
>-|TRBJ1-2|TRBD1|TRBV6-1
TGTGCCAGCAGTGGAGACAGGGGGTGGGATGGCTACACCTTC
CASSGDRGWDGYTF
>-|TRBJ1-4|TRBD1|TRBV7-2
TGTGCCAGCAGCCCAGGGGGAGGGGTTGGCGAAAAACTGTTTTTT
CASSPGGGVGEKLFF
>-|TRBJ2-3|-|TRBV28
TGTGCCAGCAGTGGGGGGCAACTCCTAGGGGGAGATACGCAGTATTTT
CASSGGQLLGGDTQYF
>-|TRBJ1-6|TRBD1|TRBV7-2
TGTGCCAGCAGCTTAGACAGGGGAGGTTCACCCCTCCACTTT
CASSLDRGGSPLHF
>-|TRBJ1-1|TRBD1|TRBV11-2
TGTGCCAGCAGCTTCCACGGGACAGGGGGGGGCACTGAAGCTTTCTTT
CASSFHGTGGGTEAFF
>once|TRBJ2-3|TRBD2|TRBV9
TGTGCCAGCGGGCCTCGGGACTATAGTGGCACAGATACGCAGTATTTT
CASGPRDYSGTDTQYF
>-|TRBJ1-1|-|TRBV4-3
TGCGCCAGCAGCCAAGTTCTGGAAAACACTGAAGCTTTCTTT
CASSQVLENTEAFF
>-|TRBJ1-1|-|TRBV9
TGTGCCAGCAGCGTATTACCCGGGGGGGAATGGGACACTGAAGCTTTCTTT
CASSVLPGGEWDTEAFF
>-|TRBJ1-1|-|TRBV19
TGTGCCAGTAGTATAAAGGCAGGATTTAACACTGAAGCTTTCTTT
CASSIKAGFNTEAFF
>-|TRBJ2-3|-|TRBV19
TGTGCCAGTAGTACCCCCCAGGGACGGGAGTATTTT
CASSTPQGREYF
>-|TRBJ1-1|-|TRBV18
TGTGCCAGCTCACCCTCGGAGGGGACTGAAGCTTTCTTT
CASSPSEGTEAFF
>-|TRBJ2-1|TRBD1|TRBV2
TGTGCCAGCATGACAGGACAGGGCGAAAGGTCCCGCCCCAATTACAATGAGCAGTTCTTC
CASMTGQGERSRPNYNEQFF
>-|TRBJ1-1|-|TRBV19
TGTGCCAGTATTGATGCAGAGAACACTGAAGCTTTCTTT
CASIDAENTEAFF
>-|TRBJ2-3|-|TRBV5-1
TGCGCAAGCAGGGCTAGAGATGCAGATACGCAGTATTTT
CASRARDADTQYF
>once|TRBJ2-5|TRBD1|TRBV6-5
TGTGCCAGCAGTTACCTCCCAGGGGGACAAGAGACCCAGTACTTC
CASSYLPGGQETQYF
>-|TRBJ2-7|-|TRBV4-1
TGCGCCAGCAGCCAAGGTATAGGGACCACGTACGAGCAGTACTTC
CASSQGIGTTYEQYF
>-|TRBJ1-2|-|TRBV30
TGTGCCTGGGTCGATGGGGGGCCGCTATCCTATGGCTACACCTTC
CAWVDGGPLSYGYTF
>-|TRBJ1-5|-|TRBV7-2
TGTGCCAGCAACCTACAGGGAATTAGCAATCAGCCCCAGCATTTT
CASNLQGISNQPQHF
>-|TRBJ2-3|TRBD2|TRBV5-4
TGTGCCAGCAGCTCGGGACTAGCCATTGACACAGATACGCAGTATTTT
CASSSGLAIDTDTQYF
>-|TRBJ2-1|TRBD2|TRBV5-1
TGCGCCAGCAGCCACGGGACTAGCGAGTACAATGAGCAGTTCTTC
CASSHGTSEYNEQFF
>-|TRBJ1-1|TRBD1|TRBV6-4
TGTGCCAGCAGTGACACGGACAGGCTCACTGAAGCTTTCTTT
CASSDTDRLTEAFF
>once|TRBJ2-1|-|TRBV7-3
TGTGCCAGCAGCTCGTTAGGTAGGGTAGGGTCCCAGCAGTTCTTC
CASSSLGRVGSQQFF
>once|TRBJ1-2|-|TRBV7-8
TGTGCCAGCAGCCCCGGATGGCCGGGGGGCTACACCTTC
CASSPGWPGGYTF